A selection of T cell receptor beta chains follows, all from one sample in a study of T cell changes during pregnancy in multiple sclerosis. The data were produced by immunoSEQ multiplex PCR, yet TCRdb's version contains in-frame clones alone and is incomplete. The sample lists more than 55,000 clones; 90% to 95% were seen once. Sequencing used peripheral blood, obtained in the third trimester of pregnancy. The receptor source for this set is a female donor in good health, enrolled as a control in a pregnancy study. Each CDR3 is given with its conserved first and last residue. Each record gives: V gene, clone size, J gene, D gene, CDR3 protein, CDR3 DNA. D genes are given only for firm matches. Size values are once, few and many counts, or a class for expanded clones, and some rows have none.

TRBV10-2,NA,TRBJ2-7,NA,CASSPGGLSYEQYF,TGCGCCAGCAGCCCGGGGGGCCTCTCCTACGAGCAGTACTTC
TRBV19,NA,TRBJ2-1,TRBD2,CASSATGLAGVSGVRNEQFF,TGTGCCAGTAGTGCTACGGGACTAGCGGGAGTATCAGGGGTGAGAAATGAGCAGTTCTTC
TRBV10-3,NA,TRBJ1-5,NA,CAISEQSNQPQHF,TGTGCCATCAGTGAACAGAGCAATCAGCCCCAGCATTTT
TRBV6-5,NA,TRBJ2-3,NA,CASSYGGGAVDTQYF,TGTGCCAGCAGTTACGGAGGGGGGGCGGTAGATACGCAGTATTTT
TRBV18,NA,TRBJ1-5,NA,CASSPRQDSNQPQHF,TGTGCCAGCTCACCAAGGCAGGATAGCAATCAGCCCCAGCATTTT
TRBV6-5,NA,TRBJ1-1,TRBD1,CASSQTGPNTEAFF,TGTGCCAGCAGTCAGACAGGGCCAAACACTGAAGCTTTCTTT
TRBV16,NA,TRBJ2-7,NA,CASSQFGQPDGQYF,TGTGCCAGCAGCCAATTTGGGCAGCCAGATGGGCAGTACTTC
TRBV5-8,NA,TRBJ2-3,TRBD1,CASSLGTGGGGDTQYF,TGTGCCAGCAGCCTCGGGACAGGGGGCGGTGGAGATACGCAGTATTTT
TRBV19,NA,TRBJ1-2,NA,CASSIRGSGYTF,TGTGCCAGTAGTATCCGGGGGAGTGGCTACACCTTC
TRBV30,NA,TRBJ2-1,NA,CAWSGDGAWFF,TGTGCCTGGAGTGGGGATGGGGCCTGGTTCTTC
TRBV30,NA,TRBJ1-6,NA,CAQQTQTVYNSPLHF,TGTGCCCAACAAACTCAGACTGTTTATAATTCACCCCTCCACTTT
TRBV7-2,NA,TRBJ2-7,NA,CASSLGTVRAYEQYF,TGTGCCAGCAGCTTAGGGACAGTCAGAGCCTACGAGCAGTACTTC
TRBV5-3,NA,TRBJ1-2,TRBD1,CARSPWDRQAYGYTF,TGTGCCAGAAGCCCATGGGACAGGCAAGCCTATGGCTACACCTTC
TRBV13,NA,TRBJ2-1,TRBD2,CASSDGLAGGPNEQFF,TGTGCCAGCAGCGACGGACTAGCGGGGGGGCCCAATGAGCAGTTCTTC
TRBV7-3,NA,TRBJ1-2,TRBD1,CASSLMSAGGSYGYTF,TGTGCCAGCAGCTTAATGTCGGCAGGGGGAAGCTATGGCTACACCTTC
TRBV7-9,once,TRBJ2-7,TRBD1,CASSPDRVPYEQYF,TGTGCCAGCAGCCCCGACAGGGTTCCCTACGAGCAGTACTTC
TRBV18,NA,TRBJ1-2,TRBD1,CASSLDDRGYTF,TGTGCCAGCTCACTGGACGACAGGGGATACACCTTC
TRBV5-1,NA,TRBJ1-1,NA,CASSLVGVGTEAFF,TGCGCCAGCAGCTTGGTCGGGGTAGGCACTGAAGCTTTCTTT
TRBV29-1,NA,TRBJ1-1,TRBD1,CSGRTGAGNTEAFF,TGCAGCGGCCGGACAGGGGCGGGGAACACTGAAGCTTTCTTT
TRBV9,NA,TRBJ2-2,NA,CASSPRVNTGELFF,TGTGCCAGCAGCCCCAGGGTGAACACCGGGGAGCTGTTTTTT
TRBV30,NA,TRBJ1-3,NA,CAWSRGGNTIYF,TGTGCCTGGAGCCGGGGGGGGAACACCATATATTTT
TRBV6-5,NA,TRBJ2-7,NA,CASFSIRDYEQYF,TGTGCCAGTTTCAGTATCAGGGACTACGAGCAGTACTTC
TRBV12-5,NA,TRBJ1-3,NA,CASGLVQSYLSDTIYF,TGTGCTAGTGGTTTGGTACAGTCTTATCTTTCGGACACCATATATTTT
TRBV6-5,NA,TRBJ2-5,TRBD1,CASRPRQGLRETQYF,TGTGCCAGCAGGCCTCGACAGGGGCTTCGGGAGACCCAGTACTTC
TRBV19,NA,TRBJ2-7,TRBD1,CASSSTDRSMFGEQYF,TGTGCCAGTAGTTCCACGGACAGGTCTATGTTCGGCGAGCAGTACTTC
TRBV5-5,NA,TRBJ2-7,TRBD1,CASSLEQGSYEQYF,TGTGCCAGCAGCTTGGAACAGGGGTCCTACGAGCAGTACTTC
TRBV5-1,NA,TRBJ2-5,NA,CASSQTTPRETQYF,TGCGCCAGCAGCCAAACCACCCCCCGGGAGACCCAGTACTTC
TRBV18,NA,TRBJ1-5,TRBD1,CASSPGQGANQPQHF,TGTGCCAGCTCACCGGGACAGGGGGCAAATCAGCCCCAGCATTTT
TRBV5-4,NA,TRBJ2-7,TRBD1,CASSRGPSYEQYF,TGTGCCAGCAGCAGGGGGCCCTCTTACGAGCAGTACTTC
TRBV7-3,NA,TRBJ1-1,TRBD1,CASSSGQGFSTEAFF,TGTGCCAGCAGCTCGGGACAGGGCTTTTCGACGGAAGCTTTCTTT
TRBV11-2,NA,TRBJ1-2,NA,CASSLVLESSVYGYTF,TGTGCCAGCAGCTTAGTTCTTGAGTCGTCCGTCTATGGCTACACCTTC
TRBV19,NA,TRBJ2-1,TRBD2,CASSSGSSINEQFF,TGTGCCAGTAGTAGCGGGAGTTCGATCAATGAGCAGTTCTTC
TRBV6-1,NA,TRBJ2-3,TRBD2,CASSEEVGGRDTQYF,TGTGCCAGCAGTGAAGAAGTGGGAGGGCGGGATACGCAGTATTTT
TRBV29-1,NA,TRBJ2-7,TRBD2,CSVVWVAGGSGEQYF,TGCAGCGTTGTGTGGGTAGCGGGAGGTTCGGGGGAGCAGTACTTC
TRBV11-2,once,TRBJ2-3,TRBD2,CASSPTPGLARTDTQYF,TGTGCCAGCAGCCCAACACCGGGACTAGCGAGGACAGATACGCAGTATTTT
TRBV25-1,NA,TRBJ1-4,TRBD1,CASIPSDGTGDEKLFF,TGTGCCAGCATCCCGTCGGATGGGACAGGGGATGAAAAACTGTTTTTT
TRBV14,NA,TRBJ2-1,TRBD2,CASSLISGTNEQFF,TGTGCCAGCAGCCTGATTAGCGGGACAAATGAGCAGTTCTTC
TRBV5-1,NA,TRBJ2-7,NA,CASSGELYEQYF,TGCGCCAGCAGCGGGGAGCTGTACGAGCAGTACTTC
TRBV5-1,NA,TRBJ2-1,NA,CASSPRTGNLNNEQFF,TGCGCCAGCAGCCCGAGGACCGGGAACTTAAACAATGAGCAGTTCTTC
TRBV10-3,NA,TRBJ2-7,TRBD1,CATGTETYEQYF,TGTGCCACCGGGACAGAAACCTACGAGCAGTACTTC